This TCR beta chain was recovered during a study of T cell responses to AZD1222 COVID-19 vaccine (dated by TCRdb to about 2021). For context, the study as a whole: TCR sequencing covered fewer than 250 trial participants: 207 given two doses of AZD1222 and approximately 26 given two doses of MenACWY control vaccine. Enrollment into the trials was organized by age into subgroups of 18-55, 56-69 and 70-plus years, and those subgroups contained roughly 140, 27 and 60 TCR-sequenced participants, respectively.

The CDR3 regions of human TCRbeta chains were analyzed by immunosequencing. The original pipeline was this. Repertoire TCRs were matched against a reference library of SARS-CoV-2-specific TCRs generated with the MIRA antigen-specificity platform. Breadth was defined as the fraction of unique TCRs that were SARS-CoV-2-associated, and depth was defined as the fraction of total T cells that were SARS-CoV-2-associated. Using the MIRA data, each spike-specific TCR was assigned both to the spike region to which the TCR was reactive and to a CD4 or CD8 class. Log10-transformed breadth and depth values were compared by one-way ANOVA with Sidak's multiple comparisons tests. TCRdb re-hosts the immuneACCESS table, in-frame sequences only. Its copies lack some clones; in the studies checked, an unresolved V gene accounts for under half of them, and the cause for the rest is not known. V and J calls and clone size are given by that table; D and trimming were obtained from the DNA. Counted in this sample were about 120,000 clones; about 90% of them appeared once. Clones ranked in the top ten supply 2.6% of the sample.

This clone was seen a single time. What this receptor recognizes is not known. The sample holds no much larger clone one base away, and base qualities are not on file. Other DNA sequences within the sample encode an identical CDR3. General study outcomes and caveats: After two AZD1222 doses, spike-specific TCR breadth and depth were significantly higher than at day 0 and than in MenACWY recipients. Conclusions about previously exposed vaccinees were limited because only six AZD1222 recipients were SARS-CoV-2 seropositive at baseline. Vaccine-associated CD4 TCRs spanned the whole spike protein, with dominant responses in regions 160-218 and 743-854. Reportedly, close to half of the unique spike-specific TCRs recognized epitopes lying outside the regions that are mutated in the B.1.351 and B.1.1.7 variants. No day 14 peak-response samples were available, so repertoires were characterized only after the peak T cell response. In the small 56-69-year group, the increase in depth fell short of significance, most likely because of low power. Participants were mostly white British and included more females than males, and it was suggested by the authors that clonal diversity may have been underestimated.

As encoded in the germline V gene (reference sequence), CDR1 is MNHEY while CDR2 is SMNVEV. V is cut back by 2 bases and J by 1 base, with 3 bases in the junction unmatched. The CDR3 contains 15 residues, cysteine and phenylalanine counted. Only the CDR3 region is kept as DNA, spanning 45 bases read in frame from base 1. The meaning of the sample's time point label: about 28 days (+/-7) after the second vaccine dose. AZD1222 recipients with second doses at about 4 weeks or about 12 weeks were pooled, because spike-specific TCR depth and breadth did not differ between schedules. Samples from vaccinated people were obtained from the UK trials COV001 and COV002, which included a single-blind randomized controlled phase 2/3 trial of AZD1222 (ChAdOx1 nCoV-19) in healthy adults. Trial participant PBMC samples were collected at day 0 and day 28 after the second dose for TCRbeta chain sequencing.

The TCR sequence derives from an adult who received the AZD1222 COVID-19 vaccine. The sequenced sample was peripheral blood, obtained 28 days after the second AZD1222 dose. Recombination joined TRBV27 with TRBJ2-3; TRBD1 agrees with 7 junctional bases. In nucleotide form, the sequence is TGTGCCAGCAGTTTAAGAACAGGGGGCACAGATACGCAGTATTTT. This is translated as CASSLRTGGTDTQYF.